The T cell receptor (beta chain) under discussion was sequenced for a study of Tregs in tolerant kidney transplant recipients (dated by TCRdb to about 2019). For the wider study: TCRbeta sequencing was used in the study to identify donor-specific regulatory T cells before combined kidney and bone marrow transplantation, and the identified cells were then tracked after transplant. TCRbeta repertoire sequencing was used in a few healthy controls to compare several ways of expanding Tregs specific for an allogeneic donor. Broader findings and caveats from the paper: Expanding Tregs with activated donor B cells appeared to identify the most biologically relevant and donor-specific TCRbeta repertoire. Because the study included only a small number of patients, the results must be confirmed in larger populations and under other immunosuppression protocols. Biological reproducibility was not directly addressed, though technical replication error appeared minimal.

Thawed PBMCs were FACS-sorted into unstimulated Tregs (CD4+CD25+CD127-), CD4+ non-Tregs (CD4+CD25-), CD4 cells and CD8 cells. Blood from healthy controls was obtained either as purchased buffy coats or from healthy volunteers. Healthy control blood was processed by Ficoll density gradient to PBMCs and cryopreserved; patient PBMCs were collected before and after transplant. The germline V gene (reference sequence) supplies CDR1 LNHDA and CDR2 SQIVND. Trimming accounts for 2 bases at V and 4 bases at J, while the number of junction bases matched to no gene is 5. The CDR3 runs 15 amino acids, cysteine and phenylalanine included. Of all the DNA, just the CDR3 is kept, 45 bases in frame from base 1. Notes on this clone: Its target antigen remains unknown. No quality values exist for individual bases; no much larger clone is one base distant.

For TCRbeta CDR3 sequencing, genomic DNA was extracted from sorted cells using the QIAGEN DNeasy Blood and Tissue Kit. High-throughput TCRbeta CDR3 sequencing, including PCR amplification with bias correction and internal controls, was performed commercially through immunoSEQ. Turning to the authors' computational methods: Unique productive TCRbeta sequences were defined by CDR3 nucleotide sequence when primers matched and otherwise by CDR3 amino acid sequence together with Vbeta and Jbeta genes. To correct sorting error, sequences shared between sorted populations at a frequency ratio of 2:1 or less were removed; the rest were assigned to the higher population. A sequence was defined as donor-reactive if the sequence was expanded at least 5-fold in CFSE-low cells compared with unstimulated cells and had a frequency of at least 0.01% in CFSE-low cells. Jensen-Shannon divergence calculated on the top 100 TCRbeta sequences ranked by frequency was used to measure repertoire divergence. When a sample had multiple sequencing runs, each run was corrected for sorting error separately and the runs were then pooled. As stored in TCRdb, this immuneACCESS dataset retains in-frame rearrangements with V and J assigned. A fraction of the clones does not appear; measured against another copy, unresolved V genes explain less than half of the discrepancy, and the remainder lacks a known reason. The DNA gave D and trimming, while V, J and clone size come from that table. Present in this sample are hundreds of thousands of clones, about 80% of which were seen just once. In total, the top ten clones hold under 0.65% of the sample.

The specimen was CD4+ T cells from blood. The TCR sequence derives from a human donor in good health. This receptor chain uses TRBV19 and TRBJ2-5; 9 nucleotides in the junction match TRBD1. The CDR3 has the sequence CASSIRDRVGETQYF. The DNA is TGTGCCAGTAGTATACGGGACAGGGTAGGAGAGACCCAGTACTTC.